Each of the 8 T cell receptor beta chains below was sequenced from the same sample in a study of T and B cells in COVID-19 patients (dated by TCRdb to 2019 to 2021). Genomic DNA extracted from blood was used in amounts of about 250-550 ng for amplification of TRB repertoires. The sequencing machine was an Illumina MiSeq. TRB rearrangements were amplified by multiplex PCR with BIOMED2 TRB-A/B primer pools. TCRdb redid the processing of the public reads, applying fastp at Q25 and MiXCR, and retained in-frame beta chains. Identical CDR3 protein sequences are pooled into one entry, listed with their most common genes and DNA. Across this sample there are about 27,000 distinct CDR3 sequences, with 30% to 35% seen only once. 1.5% to 2% of the sample rests with the top ten. The sequenced sample was blood. Receptors were obtained from a human donor who had recovered from COVID-19.

The chain couples TRBV6-1 to TRBJ1-1; D is unclear. The ends were cut back, 7 bases at V and 1 base at J, with 16 bases in the middle. Germline CDR1 is MNHNS and CDR2 is SASEGT. The CDR3 covers 15 residues. CDR3 nucleotide sequence: TGTGCCAGCATCCAAGGGCCGCCGAAGAACACTGAAGCTTTCTTT. Translated, it gives CASIQGPPKNTEAFF.

The CDR3 DNA follows: TGTGCCAGCAGGGCCGCGGGGGGCGCCCACCACTTT. It specifies CASRAAGGAHHF. The chain is built from TRBV6-5 and TRBJ1-6; tentative D call: TRBD1 (6 bases). CDR1 MNHEY and CDR2 SVGAGI come from the germline V gene. Trimming removed 6 bases at V and 18 bases at J, with 18 bases between. This CDR3 spans 12 amino acids.

This clonotype is judged medium-sized. V gene TRBV29-1 combines with J gene TRBJ2-7, with D hard to call. The germline V gene encodes CDR1 SQVTM and CDR2 ANQGSEA. The CDR3 is 12 residues long. Trimming cost V 1 base and J 7 bases, with 11 bases left between them. CDR3 bases: TGCAGCGTTGAAGGGCCAGACGGTGAGCAGTACTTC. This codes for CSVEGPDGEQYF.

A word on this clonotype: A read error is possible here, since a much larger clone lies one base away. The CDR3, as DNA: TGTACCAGTAGTACCCCGTTGGGGGTGGGCTTCTACGAGCAGTACTTC. The encoded protein is CTSSTPLGVGFYEQYF. The V and J genes are TRBV19 and TRBJ2-7; D is tentatively TRBD1 or TRBD2 (5 bases each). Germline V gives CDR1 LNHDA, CDR2 SQIVND (reference sequence). The CDR3 totals 16 residues. The variable domain in full, with the rest retrieved from reference TRBV19 and TRBJ2-7, is DGGITQSPKYLFRKEGQNVTLSCEQNLNHDAMYWYRQDPGQGLRLIYYSQIVNDFQKGDIAEGYSVSREKKESFPLTVTSAQKNPTAFYLCTSSTPLGVGFYEQYFGPGTRLTVT.

Only a few counts were recorded for this clonotype. This rearrangement joins TRBV6-1 to TRBJ2-7; D might be TRBD2 (6 bases). CDR3 size: 15 residues. Germline CDR1 MNHNS, CDR2 SASEGT. V shed 6 bases and J shed 3 bases, with 18 bases lying between them. CDR3 sequence reads: CASSLLASSNYEQYF. CDR3 DNA: TGTGCCAGCAGCCTACTAGCCTCAAGTAACTACGAGCAGTACTTC.

This clonotype came up many times. This chain connects TRBV19 to TRBJ2-1; TRBD2 matches at 10 bases. Germline CDR1 reads LNHDA; CDR2 reads SQIVND (reference sequence). The V and J ends lost 11 bases and 7 bases, in that order; junction bases with no gene match: 11. The CDR3 covers 14 residues. The CDR3 protein is CAAKLAGPQNEQFF. CDR3 DNA sequence: TGTGCCGCGAAACTAGCGGGACCTCAGAATGAGCAGTTCTTC.

V gene TRBV18 combines with J gene TRBJ2-3; no definite D call. Germline assignment: CDR1 KGHSH and CDR2 LQKENI. The CDR3 runs to 15 residues. The V gene lost 2 bases and the J gene lost 0 bases, with 9 bases spanning the gap. The DNA of the CDR3 is TGTGCCAGCTCACCAGTAAGAGCAAGCACAGATACGCAGTATTTT. Amino acid sequence: CASSPVRASTDTQYF. Variable domain in full (rest from reference TRBV18 and TRBJ2-3): NAGVMQNPRHLVRRRGQEARLRCSPMKGHSHVYWYRQLPEEGLKFMVYLQKENIIDESGMPKERFSAEFPKEGPSILRIQQVVRGDSAAYFCASSPVRASTDTQYFGPGTRLTVL.

This clonotype has a count of ten or more. The chain recombines TRBV27 with TRBJ2-1; D ambiguous. Germline lookup yields CDR1 MNHEY and CDR2 SMNVEV (reference sequence). Trimming shortened V by 3 bases and J by 1 base, and 7 bases separated the two germline ends. The CDR3 is made up of 14 amino acids. In DNA, the CDR3 is TGTGCCAGCAGTTTCACAGCTTCCTACAATGAGCAGTTCTTC. Translating gives CASSFTASYNEQFF.